Listed here are 13 T cell receptor beta chains from one sample, sequenced in a study of blood T cell repertoires in COVID-19. Using immunoSEQ multiplex PCR, the repertoire was profiled, and TCRdb retains in-frame clones only, with some absent. The sample has 250,000 to 300,000 clones, roughly 85% seen once. Sequenced material: PBMCs or T cells enriched from blood (not recorded which). All receptors derive from a man in his forties who had been exposed to COVID-19.

This chain connects TRBV2 to TRBJ1-6; 10 bases fit TRBD1. Per the germline V gene, CDR1 is SNHLY and CDR2 is FYNNEI. The CDR3 is 16 residues long. V dropped 6 bases and J dropped 8; count of bases not matched to a gene: 10. CDR3 in DNA: TGTGCCAGCAGGGCCGACAGGGGACAGGGGTATTCACCCCTCCACTTT. Amino acids: CASRADRGQGYSPLHF.

The chain recombines TRBV2 with TRBJ2-4; D perhaps matches TRBD2 (6 bases). Trimming stripped 4 bases from V and 1 base from J, with 11 bases between. The germline gives CDR1 SNHLY, CDR2 FYNNEI. This CDR3 has 15 amino acids. CDR3 coding DNA: TGTGCCAGCAGTGGACTAGATACGGCCAAAAACATTCAGTACTTC. The encoded protein is CASSGLDTAKNIQYF.

The V and J genes are TRBV7-9 and TRBJ1-5; 10 bases line up with TRBD1. V shed 6 bases and J 3 bases; nucleotides not matched to a gene: 8. The CDR3 runs 16 residues. The germline CDR1 and CDR2 sequences are SEHNR and FQNEAQ (reference sequence). The CDR3 sequence: CASSSDRGRDNQPQHF. The CDR3 coding sequence is TGTGCCAGCAGTTCAGACAGGGGGCGGGACAATCAGCCCCAGCATTTT.

The rearrangement links TRBV5-1 to TRBJ1-1; TRBD1 aligns across 9 bases. This CDR3 has 14 residues. V gave up 4 bases and J gave up 5 bases; unmatched junction bases: 6. The germline gives CDR1 SGHRS, CDR2 YFSETQ. This CDR3 reads CASSRGQGKTEAFF. The CDR3, as DNA: TGCGCCAGCAGCAGGGGACAGGGTAAGACTGAAGCTTTCTTT.

V usage is TRBV11-3 and J usage is TRBJ2-7; no definite D call. V was pared by 5 bases and J by 6 bases, with 29 bases between. The CDR3 sequence is 18 residues long. CDR1 is SGHNT and CDR2 is YENEEA in the germline V gene. The CDR3 DNA follows: TGTGCCAGCAGCAACACTGTCTCTTGGCTCAACACCCCGGGCGAGCAGTACTTC. Translated, it gives CASSNTVSWLNTPGEQYF. Full variable domain (missing parts from reference TRBV11-3 and TRBJ2-7): EAGVVQSPRYKIIEKKQPVAFWCNPISGHNTLYWYLQNLGQGPELLIRYENEEAVDDSQLPKDRFSAERLKGVDSTLKIQPAELGDSAVYLCASSNTVSWLNTPGEQYFGPGTRLTVT.

The V gene is TRBV9, the J gene TRBJ1-2; TRBD1 is a possible D gene (6 bases). From germline, CDR1 is SGDLS and CDR2 YYNGEE. Trimming left V 3 bases short and J 4 bases short, with 10 bases between. The CDR3 is 13 residues long. DNA for the CDR3: TGTGCCAGCAGCGACAGGGACCTCTATGGCTACACCTTC. It encodes CASSDRDLYGYTF.

The chain uses TRBV5-4 and TRBJ1-5; 8 nucleotides match TRBD1. V lost 3 bases, J lost 2 bases, and 4 bases stayed unmatched. This CDR3 comprises 15 residues. The germline CDR1 and CDR2 sequences are SGHNT and YYREEE (reference sequence). The CDR3 here is CASSSGGAGNQPQHF. The CDR3 nucleotides read TGTGCCAGCAGCTCAGGGGGCGCGGGCAATCAGCCCCAGCATTTT.

The chain has TRBV5-1 and TRBJ2-5; D may be TRBD2 (6 bases). Trimming cost V 6 bases and J 5 bases, with 14 bases left between them. The CDR3 contains 13 residues. Germline-derived CDR1 and CDR2 are SGHRS and YFSETQ. This CDR3 is CASKEGTEETQYF. The CDR3 coding sequence is TGCGCCAGCAAGGAGGGCACGGAGGAGACCCAGTACTTC.

In regard to this clone: One end of the junction is discordant with germline, which a read error may explain. The chain is built from TRBV7-7 and TRBJ2-1; 8 bases map to TRBD2. The CDR3 loop spans 14 amino acids. Looked up from germline, CDR1 is SSHAT and CDR2 is FNYEAQ (reference sequence). CDR3 DNA sequence: TGTGCTAGCAGCTCCCTGGGCGGGAGGAATGAGCAGTTCTTC. Protein: CASSSLGGRNEQFF.

The J gene is TRBJ1-5, the V gene TRBV19; 9 bases agree with TRBD1. From germline, CDR1 is LNHDA and CDR2 SQIVND (reference sequence). The V gene end was trimmed by 5 bases and the J gene end by 4 bases; junction bases not matched to a gene: 6. This CDR3 is built from 15 residues. The chain's CDR3 is CASSGTGGVNQPQHF. CDR3 bases: TGTGCCAGTAGTGGTACAGGGGGCGTGAATCAGCCCCAGCATTTT.

V gene TRBV29-1 combines with J gene TRBJ1-2; D is unclear. Looked up from germline, CDR1 is SQVTM and CDR2 is ANQGSEA. Between the trimmed V and J ends, which lost 6 bases and 4 bases, there was a span of 9 bases. This CDR3 contains 11 residues. CDR3 nucleotides: TGCAGCGTAACGTGGAGCTATGGCTACACCTTC. Its protein is CSVTWSYGYTF.

The CDR3 sequence is CASSSRGSRTGELFF. CDR3 DNA sequence: TGTGCCAGCAGCTCCCGGGGTAGTCGGACCGGGGAGCTGTTTTTT. The rearrangement joins TRBV9 to TRBJ2-2, with a possible D match to TRBD2 (5 bases). V lost 4 bases, J lost 5 bases, and 15 bases lay in between. The CDR3 runs to 15 residues. The germline V gene has CDR1 SGDLS and CDR2 YYNGEE.

The CDR3 here is CASSSGGFIQPQHF. In DNA form, the CDR3 reads TGTGCCAGCAGTTCCGGGGGGTTCATCCAGCCCCAGCATTTT. This sequence joins TRBV6-6 and TRBJ1-5, with a possible D match to TRBD1 (5 bases). The germline CDR1 and CDR2 sequences are MNHNY and SVGAGI (reference sequence). V was cut by 4 bases and J by 7 bases, with 14 bases left in between. CDR3 length equals 14 residues.